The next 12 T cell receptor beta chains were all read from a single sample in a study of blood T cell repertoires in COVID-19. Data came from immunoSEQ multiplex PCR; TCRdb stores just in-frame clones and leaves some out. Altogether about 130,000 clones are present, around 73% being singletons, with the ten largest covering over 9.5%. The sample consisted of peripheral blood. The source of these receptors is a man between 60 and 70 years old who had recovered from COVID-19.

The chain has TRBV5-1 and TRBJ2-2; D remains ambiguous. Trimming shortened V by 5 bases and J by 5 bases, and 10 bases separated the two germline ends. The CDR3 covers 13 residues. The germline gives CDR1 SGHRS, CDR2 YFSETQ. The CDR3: CASRSGDTGELFF. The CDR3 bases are TGCGCCAGCAGGTCCGGAGATACCGGGGAGCTGTTTTTT.

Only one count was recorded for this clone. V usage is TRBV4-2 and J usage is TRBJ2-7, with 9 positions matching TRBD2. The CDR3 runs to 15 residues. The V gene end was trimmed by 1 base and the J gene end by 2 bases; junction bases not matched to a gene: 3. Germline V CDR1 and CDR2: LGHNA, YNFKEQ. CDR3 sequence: CASSQAGGRAYEQYF. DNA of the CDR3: TGTGCCAGCAGCCAAGCGGGCGGGAGGGCCTACGAGCAGTACTTC.

The CDR3 nucleotides read TGTGCCAGCAGCTTAACCCAGGGTGGAAACACCATATATTTT. This encodes CASSLTQGGNTIYF. The rearrangement joins TRBV7-3 to TRBJ1-3; possible D gene TRBD1, 5 bases. Trimming removed 0 bases at V and 3 bases at J, with 6 bases between. Germline assignment: CDR1 SGHTA and CDR2 FQGTGA. The CDR3 is 14 amino acids.

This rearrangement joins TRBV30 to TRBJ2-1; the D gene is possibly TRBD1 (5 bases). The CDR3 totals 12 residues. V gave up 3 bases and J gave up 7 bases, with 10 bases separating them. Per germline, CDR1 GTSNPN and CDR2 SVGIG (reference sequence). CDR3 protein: CAWSREENEQFF. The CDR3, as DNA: TGTGCCTGGAGCAGGGAAGAGAATGAGCAGTTCTTC.

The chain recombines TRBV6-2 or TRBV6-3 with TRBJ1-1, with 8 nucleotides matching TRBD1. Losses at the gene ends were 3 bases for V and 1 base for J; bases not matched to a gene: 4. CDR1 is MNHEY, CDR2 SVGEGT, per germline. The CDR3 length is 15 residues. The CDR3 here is CASSYHGTGNTEAFF. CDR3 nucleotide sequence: TGTGCCAGCAGTTATCATGGGACAGGGAACACTGAAGCTTTCTTT.

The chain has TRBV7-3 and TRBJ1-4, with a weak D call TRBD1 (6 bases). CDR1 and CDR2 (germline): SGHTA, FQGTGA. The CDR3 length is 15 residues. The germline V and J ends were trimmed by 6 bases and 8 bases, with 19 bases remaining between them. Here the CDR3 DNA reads TGTGCCAGCAGTCCCGGGGCGGGGGCTGGAGAAAAACTGTTTTTT. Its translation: CASSPGAGAGEKLFF.

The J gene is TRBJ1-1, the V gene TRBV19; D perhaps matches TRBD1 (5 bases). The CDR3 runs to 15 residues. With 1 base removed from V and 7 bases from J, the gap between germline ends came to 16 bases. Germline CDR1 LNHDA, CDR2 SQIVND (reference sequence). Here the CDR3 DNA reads TGTGCCAGTAGTATAGGGGGGGTAGGAAGTATTGAAGCTTTCTTT. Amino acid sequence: CASSIGGVGSIEAFF.

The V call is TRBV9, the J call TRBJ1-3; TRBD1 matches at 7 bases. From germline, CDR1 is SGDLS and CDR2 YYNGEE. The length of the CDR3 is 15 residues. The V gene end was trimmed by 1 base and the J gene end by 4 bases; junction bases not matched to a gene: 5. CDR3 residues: CASSVHDRAGNTIYF. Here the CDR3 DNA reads TGTGCCAGCAGCGTACATGACAGGGCCGGAAACACCATATATTTT.

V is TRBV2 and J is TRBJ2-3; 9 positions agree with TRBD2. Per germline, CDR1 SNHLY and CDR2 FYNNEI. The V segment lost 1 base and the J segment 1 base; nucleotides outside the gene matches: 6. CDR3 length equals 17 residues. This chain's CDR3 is CASSEGGGGAGTDTQYF. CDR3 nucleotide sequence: TGTGCCAGCAGTGAAGGGGGCGGGGGGGCTGGCACAGATACGCAGTATTTT.

The DNA for the CDR3 is TGTGCCAGCAGTACCGGGACTAGACTGTTTTTT. Translating gives CASSTGTRLFF. The rearrangement links TRBV2 to TRBJ1-4; perhaps TRBD1 as D (5 bases). With 5 bases removed from V and 13 bases from J, the gap between germline ends came to 11 bases. In germline, CDR1 is SNHLY, CDR2 FYNNEI. The CDR3 contains 11 residues.

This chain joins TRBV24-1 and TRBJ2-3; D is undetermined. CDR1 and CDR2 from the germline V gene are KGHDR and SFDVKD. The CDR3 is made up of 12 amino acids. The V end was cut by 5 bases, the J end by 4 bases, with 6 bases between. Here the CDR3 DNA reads TGTGCCACCAGTGGTCGGGCAGATACGCAGTATTTT. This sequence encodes CATSGRADTQYF.

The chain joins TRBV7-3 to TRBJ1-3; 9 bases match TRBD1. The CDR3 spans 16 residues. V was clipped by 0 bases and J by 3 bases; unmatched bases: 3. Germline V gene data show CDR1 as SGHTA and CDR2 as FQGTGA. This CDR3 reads CASSLTGTGSGNTIYF. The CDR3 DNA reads TGTGCCAGCAGCTTAACCGGGACAGGGAGTGGAAACACCATATATTTT.